This TCR beta chain was documented in a study of CD8+ T cells in alopecia areata. The CDR3 totals 14 residues. Germline-derived CDR1 and CDR2 are GTSNPN and SVGIG (reference sequence). The V end lost 1 base, the J end lost 5 bases, and 14 bases lay between the germline ends. Sorting separated CD4+ and CD8+ T cells out of PBMCs. After isolation, RNA underwent reverse transcription to generate cDNA as the sequencing template. The assay was immunoSEQ multiplex PCR, and TCRdb's table has in-frame clones only and misses some. The table includes around 61,000 clones, under 55% detected once. The source of this sequence is a human donor with alopecia areata. The chain links TRBV30 to TRBJ2-5, with D perhaps being TRBD1 or TRBD2 (5 bases each). Sample: CD8+ T cells sorted from blood, taken at week 0. CDR3 bases: TGTGCCTGGAGTGCCGGGACGGTGCCGGAGACCCAGTACTTC. The encoded protein is CAWSAGTVPETQYF. The entire variable domain, with the rest obtained from reference TRBV30 and TRBJ2-5, is as follows: SQTIHQWPATLVQPVGSPLSLECTVEGTSNPNLYWYRQAAGRGLQLLFYSVGIGQISSEVPQNLSASRPQDRQFILSSKKLLLSDSGFYLCAWSAGTVPETQYFGPGTRLLVL.